This T cell receptor (beta chain) was profiled in a study of siplizumab effects on memory and regulatory T cells. Study-wide results and limits: Alloreactive clones mapping to unstimulated subsets formed only a minor fraction. Alloreactive CD4+ clones that could be mapped were on average about 70% Treg-derived with siplizumab, against 25% to 30% in controls. There appeared to be greater diversity in naive T cells than in memory cells, and naive T cells seemed major contributors to the alloresponse.

Using immunoSEQ multiplex PCR, the repertoire was profiled, and TCRdb retains in-frame clones only, with some absent. Here the sample spans fewer than 120,000 clones, roughly 92% being singletons. The CDR3 length is 13 residues. V lost 0 bases, J lost 4 bases, and 7 bases lay in between. The germline V gene has CDR1 SGHRS and CDR2 YFSETQ. With regard to this clone: Its antigen is currently unknown.

This receptor was obtained from a human donor in good health. Sequenced sample: CD4+ T cells sorted from blood. The chain links TRBV5-1 to TRBJ1-2; no definite D call. The CDR3 sequence is CASSLDRIYGYTF. CDR3 in DNA: TGCGCCAGCAGCTTGGATAGGATCTATGGCTACACCTTC.